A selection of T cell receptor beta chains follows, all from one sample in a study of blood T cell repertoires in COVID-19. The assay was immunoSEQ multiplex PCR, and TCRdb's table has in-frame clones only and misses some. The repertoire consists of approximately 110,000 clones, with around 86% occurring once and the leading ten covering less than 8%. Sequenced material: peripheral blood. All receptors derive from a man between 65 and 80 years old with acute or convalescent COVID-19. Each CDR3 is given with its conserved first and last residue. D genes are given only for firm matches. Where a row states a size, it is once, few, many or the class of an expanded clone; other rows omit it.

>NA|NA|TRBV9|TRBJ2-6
TGTGCCAGCAGCGTAGGTGGGGCCCTCAGCTCTGGGGCCAACGTCCTGACTTTC
CASSVGGALSSGANVLTF
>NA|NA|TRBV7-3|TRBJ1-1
TGTGCCAGCAGCACTTACGGTAACACTGAAGCTTTCTTT
CASSTYGNTEAFF
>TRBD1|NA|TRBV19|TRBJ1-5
TGTGCCAGTAGAGAAGGGTTCGGACAGGGAGGAAATCAGCCCCAGCATTTT
CASREGFGQGGNQPQHF
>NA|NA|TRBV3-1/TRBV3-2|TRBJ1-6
TGTGCCAGCAGCCAAGTTGCAGGGAAGGCTTCACCCCTCCACTTT
CASSQVAGKASPLHF
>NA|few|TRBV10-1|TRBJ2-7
TGCGCCAGCAGTGCCTGGGAGCAATCCGAGCAGTACTTC
CASSAWEQSEQYF
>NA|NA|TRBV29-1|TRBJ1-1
TGCAGCGTTCGAGAGTCGGTGAACACTGAAGCTTTCTTT
CSVRESVNTEAFF
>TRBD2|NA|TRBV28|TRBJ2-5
TGTGCCAGCAATAGGAGGGGAGGGTCAGTGGGAGAGACCCAGTACTTC
CASNRRGGSVGETQYF
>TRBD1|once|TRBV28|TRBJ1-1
TGTGCCAGCAGACCCCAAAGGTCACAGGGGAAGGAGACTGAAGCTTTCTTT
CASRPQRSQGKETEAFF
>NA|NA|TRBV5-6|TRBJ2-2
TGTGCCAGCAGCGTCACAGGTTTGAACACCGGGGAGCTGTTTTTT
CASSVTGLNTGELFF
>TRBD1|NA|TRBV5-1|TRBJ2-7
TGCGCCAGCTCAGCCGGGACAGGGCGGGCCGAGCAGTACTTC
CASSAGTGRAEQYF
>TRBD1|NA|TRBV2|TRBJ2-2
TGTGCCAGCACTAGGACAGGGGGCAGCACCGGGGAGCTGTTTTTT
CASTRTGGSTGELFF
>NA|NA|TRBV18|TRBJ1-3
TGTGCCAGCTCACTAACCCCCGGTCTCGACTCTGGAAACACCATATATTTT
CASSLTPGLDSGNTIYF
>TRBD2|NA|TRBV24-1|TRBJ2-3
TGTGCCACCAGTGACCGGACTAGCGGGGGCCGGGCCGGCACAGATACGCAGTATTTT
CATSDRTSGGRAGTDTQYF
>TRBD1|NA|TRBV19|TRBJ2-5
TGTGCCAGTACTAATAACAGGGGTGAGACCCAGTACTTC
CASTNNRGETQYF
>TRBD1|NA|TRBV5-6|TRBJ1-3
TGTGCCAGCAGCAGAAGACAGGGTGCAAATCTAAACTCTGGAAACACCATATATTTT
CASSRRQGANLNSGNTIYF
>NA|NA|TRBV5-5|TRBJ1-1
TGTGCCAGCAGCTTGGAGATAGGGATTACGGGGGGAGGAACTGAAGCTTTCTTT
CASSLEIGITGGGTEAFF
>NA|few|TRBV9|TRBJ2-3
TGTGCCAGCAGCGTAGGGGGAACTAGTCCAATCACAGATACGCAGTATTTT
CASSVGGTSPITDTQYF
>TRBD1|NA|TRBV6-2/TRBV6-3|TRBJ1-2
TGTGCCAGCAGTTCGATTGCGGGACAGATCGAGGGTGCTAACTATGGCTACACCTTC
CASSSIAGQIEGANYGYTF
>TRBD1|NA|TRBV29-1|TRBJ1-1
TGCAGCGTTGAAGAGAGGGGGCTGGACACTGAAGCTTTCTTT
CSVEERGLDTEAFF
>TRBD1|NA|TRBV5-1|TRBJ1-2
TGCGCCAGCAGCTCCAAGACAGGGGGCCTCTATGGCTACACCTTC
CASSSKTGGLYGYTF
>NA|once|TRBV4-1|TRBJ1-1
TGCGCCAGCAGCCAAGGGCCCGAGGGAGGGAACACTGAAGCTTTCTTT
CASSQGPEGGNTEAFF
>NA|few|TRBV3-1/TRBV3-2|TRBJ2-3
TGTGCCAGCAGCTCAAGGACGAGCGGGAGCACAGATACGCAGTATTTT
CASSSRTSGSTDTQYF
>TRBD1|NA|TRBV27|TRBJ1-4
TGTGCCAGCAGTTCCTTAGACAGGGAGGATGAAAAACTGTTTTTT
CASSSLDREDEKLFF
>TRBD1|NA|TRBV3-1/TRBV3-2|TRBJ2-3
TGTGCCAGCAGCCCCACCCACTACAGGGGAGACACAGATACGCAGTATTTT
CASSPTHYRGDTDTQYF